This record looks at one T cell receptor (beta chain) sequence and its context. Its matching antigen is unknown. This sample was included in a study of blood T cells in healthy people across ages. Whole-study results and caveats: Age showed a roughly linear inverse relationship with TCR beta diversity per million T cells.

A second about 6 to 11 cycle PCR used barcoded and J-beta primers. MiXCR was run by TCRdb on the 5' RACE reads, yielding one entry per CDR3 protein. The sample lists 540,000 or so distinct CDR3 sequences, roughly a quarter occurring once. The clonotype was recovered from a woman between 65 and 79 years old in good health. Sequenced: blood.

For the CDR3, the DNA is TGCAGTGCTAGAGCAGTTGGAGCCGGCAGTAGAAACACTGAAGCTTTCTTT. It codes for CSARAVGAGSRNTEAFF. V is TRBV20-1 and J is TRBJ1-1, with D unclear. CDR1 and CDR2 from the germline V gene are DFQATT and SNEGSKA (reference sequence). This CDR3 comprises 17 residues. V was clipped by 1 base and J by 2 bases, with 20 bases between them.